This T cell receptor beta chain came from a study of control samples from healthy donors and cancer patients. Sequencing was performed with immunoSEQ multiplex PCR; in TCRdb, only in-frame clones are kept and a portion is missing. In the table there are around 120,000 clones, roughly 92% of which are singletons. J lost 6 bases, V lost 4 bases, and 21 bases had no gene match. This CDR3 is 19 amino acids long. From germline, CDR1 is MNHEY and CDR2 SVGEGT. The chain couples TRBV6-2 or TRBV6-3 to TRBJ1-5, with 7 bases that match TRBD1. The sequence derives from a woman under 30 in good health. Sequencing was done on a sample of blood. CDR3 sequence reads: CASSSPHPLRQGAAQPQHF. Here the CDR3 DNA reads TGTGCCAGCAGTTCCCCACACCCCCTCCGACAGGGTGCGGCTCAGCCCCAGCATTTT.